The present T cell receptor beta chain was sequenced within a study of blood T cell repertoires in COVID-19. Study as a whole: The samples span acute and convalescent COVID-19 from the United States, Italy and Spain.

Enrollees, about 18 to 89 years old, lived in fewer than 25 US areas. Per the authors' pipeline: Reference gene primer amplification gave estimated nucleated cell counts. The data were produced by immunoSEQ multiplex PCR, yet TCRdb's version contains in-frame clones alone and is incomplete. The DNA was the basis for D and trimming; V, J and clone size are from that table. The sample consists of around 300,000 clones, around 90% of them appearing once. CDR3 length equals 16 residues. V shed 2 bases, J shed 2 bases, and the junction held 8 bases outside the gene matches. Germline CDR1 is MNHEY and CDR2 is SVGEGT.

This TCR was recovered from a woman younger than 30 with acute COVID-19. The chain recombines TRBV6-2 or TRBV6-3 with TRBJ2-7, with TRBD2 matching 8 bases. Sequencing was done on a sample of PBMCs or T cells enriched from blood (not recorded which). DNA of the CDR3: TGTGCCAGCAGTTACCACCCGGGACTAGTGACCTACGAGCAGTACTTC. It is translated as CASSYHPGLVTYEQYF.